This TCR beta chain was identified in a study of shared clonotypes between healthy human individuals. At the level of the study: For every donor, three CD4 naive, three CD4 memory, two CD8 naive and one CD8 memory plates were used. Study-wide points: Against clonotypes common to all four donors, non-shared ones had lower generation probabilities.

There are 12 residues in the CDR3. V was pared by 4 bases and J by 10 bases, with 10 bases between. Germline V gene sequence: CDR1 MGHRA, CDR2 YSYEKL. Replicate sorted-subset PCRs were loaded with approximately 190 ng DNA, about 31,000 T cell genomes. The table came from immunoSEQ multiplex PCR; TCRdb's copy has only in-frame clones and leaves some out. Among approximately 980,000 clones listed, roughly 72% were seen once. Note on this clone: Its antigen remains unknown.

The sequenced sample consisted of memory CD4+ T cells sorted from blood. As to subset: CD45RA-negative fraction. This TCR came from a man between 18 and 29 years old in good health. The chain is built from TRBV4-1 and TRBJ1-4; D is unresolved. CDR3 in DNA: TGCGCCAGCAGCCCTCCCTTAGGAAAACTGTTTTTT. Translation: CASSPPLGKLFF.